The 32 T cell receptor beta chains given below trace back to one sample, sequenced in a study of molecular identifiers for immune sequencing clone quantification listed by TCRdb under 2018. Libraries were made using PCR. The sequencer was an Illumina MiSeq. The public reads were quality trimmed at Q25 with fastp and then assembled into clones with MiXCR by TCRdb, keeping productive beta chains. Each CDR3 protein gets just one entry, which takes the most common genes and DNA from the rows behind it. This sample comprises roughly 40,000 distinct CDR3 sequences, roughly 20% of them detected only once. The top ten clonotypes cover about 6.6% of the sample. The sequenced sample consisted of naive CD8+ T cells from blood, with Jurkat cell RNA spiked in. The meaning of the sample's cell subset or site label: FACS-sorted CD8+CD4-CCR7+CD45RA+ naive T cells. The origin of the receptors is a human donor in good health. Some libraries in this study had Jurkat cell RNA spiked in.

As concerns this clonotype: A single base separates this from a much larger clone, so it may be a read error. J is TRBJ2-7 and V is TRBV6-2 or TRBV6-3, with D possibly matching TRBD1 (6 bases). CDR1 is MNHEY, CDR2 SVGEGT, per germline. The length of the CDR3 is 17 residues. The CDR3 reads CTSRKNGQSLRSYEQYF. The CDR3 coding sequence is TGTACCAGCAGAAAAAACGGACAGTCATTAAGATCCTACGAGCAGTACTTC.

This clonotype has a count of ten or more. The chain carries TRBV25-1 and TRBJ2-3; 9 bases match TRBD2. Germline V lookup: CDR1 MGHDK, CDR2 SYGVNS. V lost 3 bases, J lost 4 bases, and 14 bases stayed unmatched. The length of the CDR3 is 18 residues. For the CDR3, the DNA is TGTGCCAGCAGTGATAAAGGCGGGAGGGCCAAAGTTCCAGATACGCAGTATTTT. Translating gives CASSDKGGRAKVPDTQYF. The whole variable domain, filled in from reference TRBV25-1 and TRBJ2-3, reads EADIYQTPRYLVIGTGKKITLECSQTMGHDKMYWYQQDPGMELHLIHYSYGVNSTEKGDLSSESTVSRIRTEHFPLTLESARPSHTSQYLCASSDKGGRAKVPDTQYFGPGTRLTVL.

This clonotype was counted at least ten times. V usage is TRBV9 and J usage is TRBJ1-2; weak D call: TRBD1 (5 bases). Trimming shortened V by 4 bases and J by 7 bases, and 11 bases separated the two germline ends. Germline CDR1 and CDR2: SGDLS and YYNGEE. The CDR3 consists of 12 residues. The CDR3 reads CASSNKGFGYTF. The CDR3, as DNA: TGTGCCAGCAGCAACAAGGGGTTTGGCTACACCTTC.

This CDR3 reads CASSVAGGSSYEQYF. The CDR3 DNA is TGTGCCAGCAGCGTAGCAGGGGGCAGCTCCTACGAGCAGTACTTC. The rearrangement joins TRBV9 to TRBJ2-7; 8 positions match TRBD1. Per germline, CDR1 SGDLS and CDR2 YYNGEE. V shed 0 bases and J 0 bases; nucleotides not matched to a gene: 2. The CDR3 sequence is 15 residues long.

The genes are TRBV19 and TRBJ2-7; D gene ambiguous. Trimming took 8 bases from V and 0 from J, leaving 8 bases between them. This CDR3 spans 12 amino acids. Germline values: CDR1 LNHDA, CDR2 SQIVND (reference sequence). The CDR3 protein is CASGWSSYEQYF. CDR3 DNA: TGTGCCAGTGGGTGGAGCTCCTACGAGCAGTACTTC.

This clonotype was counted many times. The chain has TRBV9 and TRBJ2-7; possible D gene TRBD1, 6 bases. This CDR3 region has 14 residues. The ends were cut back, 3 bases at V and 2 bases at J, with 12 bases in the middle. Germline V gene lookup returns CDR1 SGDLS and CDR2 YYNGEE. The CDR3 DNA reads TGTGCCAGCAGCGCAGGGACATACGCCTACGAGCAGTACTTC. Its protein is CASSAGTYAYEQYF.

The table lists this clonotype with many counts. The CDR3 nucleotides read TGTGCCAGCAGTGAGCTAGCGGGAGCCCCCTACGAGCAGTACTTC. Translation gives CASSELAGAPYEQYF. The V call is TRBV2, the J call TRBJ2-7; 10 positions match TRBD2. V trimming: 3 bases; J trimming: 2 bases; junction bases outside the gene matches: 4. The germline V gene encodes CDR1 SNHLY and CDR2 FYNNEI. The CDR3 totals 15 residues.

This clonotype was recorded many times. CDR3 nucleotide sequence: TGTGCCAGCAGTCCTACGGGACAAACCTACGAGCAGTACTTC. Translation gives CASSPTGQTYEQYF. The chain has TRBV5-6 and TRBJ2-7; tentatively, D is TRBD1 (6 bases). V shed 5 bases and J shed 2 bases, with 14 bases lying between them. The CDR3 totals 14 residues. Germline V gives CDR1 SGHDT, CDR2 YYEEEE.

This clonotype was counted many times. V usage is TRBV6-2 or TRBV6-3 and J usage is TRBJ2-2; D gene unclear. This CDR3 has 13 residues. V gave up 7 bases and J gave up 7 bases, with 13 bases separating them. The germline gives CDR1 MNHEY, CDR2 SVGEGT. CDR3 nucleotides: TGTGCCAGCACAGACACTTTTGGCGGGGAGCTGTTTTTT. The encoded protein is CASTDTFGGELFF.

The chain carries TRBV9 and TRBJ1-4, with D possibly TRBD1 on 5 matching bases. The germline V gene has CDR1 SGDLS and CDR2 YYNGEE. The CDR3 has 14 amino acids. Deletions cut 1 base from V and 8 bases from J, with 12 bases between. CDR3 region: CASSVRGFGEKLFF. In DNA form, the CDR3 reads TGTGCCAGCAGCGTAAGGGGTTTTGGGGAAAAACTGTTTTTT.

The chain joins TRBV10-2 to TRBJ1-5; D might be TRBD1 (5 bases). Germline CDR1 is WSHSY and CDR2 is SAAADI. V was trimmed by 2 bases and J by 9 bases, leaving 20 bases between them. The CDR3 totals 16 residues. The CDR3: CASSEPTVVRVGPQHF. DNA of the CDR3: TGCGCCAGCAGTGAGCCCACAGTAGTCAGGGTCGGGCCCCAGCATTTT.

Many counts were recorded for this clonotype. The CDR3 here is CASSIGIAGGPDTQYF. CDR3 in DNA: TGTGCCAGCAGCATAGGGATAGCGGGAGGGCCAGATACGCAGTATTTT. V is TRBV7-2 and J is TRBJ2-3; 11 bases match TRBD2. V shed 5 bases, J shed 4 bases, and the junction held 8 bases outside the gene matches. Germline V CDR1 and CDR2: SGHTA, FQGNSA. The CDR3 has 16 residues.

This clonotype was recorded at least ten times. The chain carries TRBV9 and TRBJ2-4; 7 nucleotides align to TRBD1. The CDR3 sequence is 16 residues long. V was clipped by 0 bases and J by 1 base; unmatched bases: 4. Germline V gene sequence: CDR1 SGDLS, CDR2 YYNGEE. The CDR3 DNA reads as TGTGCCAGCAGCGTAGGACAGGGAGTCGCCAAAAACATTCAGTACTTC. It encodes CASSVGQGVAKNIQYF.

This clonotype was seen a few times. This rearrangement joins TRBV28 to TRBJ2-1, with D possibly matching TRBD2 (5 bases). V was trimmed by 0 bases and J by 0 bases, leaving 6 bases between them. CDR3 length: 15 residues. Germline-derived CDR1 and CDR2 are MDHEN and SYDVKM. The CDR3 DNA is TGTGCCAGCAGTTTATGGGGGAGCTCCTACAATGAGCAGTTCTTC. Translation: CASSLWGSSYNEQFF.

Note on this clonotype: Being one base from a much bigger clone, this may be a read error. The CDR3 region has the DNA TGTGCCAGCAGCTTACTAAGGTTGGGGGGCAGGGAGACCCAGTACTTC. It is translated as CASSLLRLGGRETQYF. The chain carries TRBV7-8 and TRBJ2-5, with D possibly being TRBD1 or TRBD2 (6 bases each). V lost 2 bases and J lost 5, with 18 bases in between. The CDR3 sequence is 16 residues long. From germline, CDR1 is SGHVS and CDR2 FQNEAQ.

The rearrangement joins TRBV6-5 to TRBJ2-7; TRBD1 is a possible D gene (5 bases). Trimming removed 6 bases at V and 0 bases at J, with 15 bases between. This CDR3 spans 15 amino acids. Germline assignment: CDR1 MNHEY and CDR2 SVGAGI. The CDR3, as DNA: TGTGCCAGCAGCACTGGGGCAGATTCCTCCTACGAGCAGTACTTC. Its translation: CASSTGADSSYEQYF.

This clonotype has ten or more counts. This chain's CDR3 is CASSRRLGYANEQYF. CDR3 nucleotides: TGTGCCAGCAGCCGCCGCCTGGGGTACGCAAACGAGCAGTACTTC. The chain carries TRBV28 and TRBJ2-7; D uncertain. Trimming took 6 bases from V and 5 from J, leaving 20 bases between them. This CDR3 has 15 amino acids. Germline loops: CDR1 MDHEN, CDR2 SYDVKM.

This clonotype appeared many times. Here the CDR3 DNA reads TGTGCCAGCAGCTTGGGGGGGGACGAGATCACAGATACGCAGTATTTT. Translating it yields CASSLGGDEITDTQYF. V usage is TRBV7-8 and J usage is TRBJ2-3; TRBD2 matches at 7 bases. V was pared by 3 bases and J by 2 bases, with 8 bases of the junction left unmatched. Germline CDR1 and CDR2: SGHVS and FQNEAQ. CDR3 length: 16 amino acids.

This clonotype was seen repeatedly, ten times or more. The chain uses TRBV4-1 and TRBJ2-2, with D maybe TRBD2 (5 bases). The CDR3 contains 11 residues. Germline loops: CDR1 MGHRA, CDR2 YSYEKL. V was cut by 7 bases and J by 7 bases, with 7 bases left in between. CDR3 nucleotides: TGCGCCAGCAACCGGGGCGGGGAGCTGTTTTTT. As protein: CASNRGGELFF.

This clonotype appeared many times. The CDR3 DNA is TGTGCCAGCAGCTTACAGGGGGCGAGCAATCAGCCCCAGCATTTT. Protein: CASSLQGASNQPQHF. The gene calls are TRBV5-6 and TRBJ1-5; 9 bases agree with TRBD1. V gave up 2 bases and J gave up 1 base; unmatched junction bases: 1. The CDR3 contains 15 residues. Germline V gene sequence: CDR1 SGHDT, CDR2 YYEEEE.

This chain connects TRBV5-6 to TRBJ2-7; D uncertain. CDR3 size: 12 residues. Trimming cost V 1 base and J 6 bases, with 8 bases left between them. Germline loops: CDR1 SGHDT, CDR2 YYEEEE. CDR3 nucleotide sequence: TGTGCCAGCAGCTTGTTAGGGTCCGAGCAGTACTTC. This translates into CASSLLGSEQYF.

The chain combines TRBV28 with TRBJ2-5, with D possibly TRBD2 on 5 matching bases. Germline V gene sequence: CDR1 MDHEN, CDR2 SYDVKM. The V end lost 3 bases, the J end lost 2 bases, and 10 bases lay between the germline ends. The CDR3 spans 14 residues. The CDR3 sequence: CASSFIGSQETQYF. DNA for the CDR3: TGTGCCAGCAGTTTTATAGGGAGTCAAGAGACCCAGTACTTC.

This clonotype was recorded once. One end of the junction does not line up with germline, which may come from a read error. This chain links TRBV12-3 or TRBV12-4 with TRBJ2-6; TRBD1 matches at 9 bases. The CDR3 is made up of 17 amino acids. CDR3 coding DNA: TGTGCCAGCAGAGAGGGACAGGGAATCTCTGGGGCCAACGTCCTGATTTTC. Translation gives CASREGQGISGANVLIF.

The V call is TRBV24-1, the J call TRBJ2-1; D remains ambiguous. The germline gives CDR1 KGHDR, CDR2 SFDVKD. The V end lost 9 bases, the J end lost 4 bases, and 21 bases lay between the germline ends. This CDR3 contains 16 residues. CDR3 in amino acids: CATESPVGSDYNEQFF. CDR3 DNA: TGTGCCACCGAGAGCCCAGTTGGCAGTGATTACAATGAGCAGTTCTTC.

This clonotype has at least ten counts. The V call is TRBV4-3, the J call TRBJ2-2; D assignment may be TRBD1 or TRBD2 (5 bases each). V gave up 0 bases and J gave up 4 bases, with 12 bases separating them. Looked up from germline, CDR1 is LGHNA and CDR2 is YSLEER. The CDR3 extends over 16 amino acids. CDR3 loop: CASSQDLGTFTGELFF. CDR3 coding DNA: TGCGCCAGCAGCCAAGATCTAGGGACCTTCACCGGGGAGCTGTTTTTT.

CDR3 in DNA: TGCGCCAGCAGCCAAGGACCACCCCGCGCAAGCGGGAGACTGGAGGAGACCCAGTACTTC. This encodes CASSQGPPRASGRLEETQYF. V gene TRBV4-1 combines with J gene TRBJ2-5; 8 bases map to TRBD2. Germline-derived CDR1 and CDR2 are MGHRA and YSYEKL. Losses at the gene ends were 1 base for V and 5 bases for J; bases not matched to a gene: 21. The CDR3 loop spans 20 amino acids.

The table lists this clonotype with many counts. CDR3 protein: CASQVGDQEANYGYTF. DNA of the CDR3: TGTGCCAGCCAAGTGGGGGACCAGGAAGCTAACTATGGCTACACCTTC. The chain is built from TRBV6-4 and TRBJ1-2, with D tentatively TRBD1 (5 bases). V was cut by 8 bases and J by 0 bases, with 19 bases left in between. The CDR3 contains 16 residues. Germline CDR1 MRHNA, CDR2 SNTAGT.

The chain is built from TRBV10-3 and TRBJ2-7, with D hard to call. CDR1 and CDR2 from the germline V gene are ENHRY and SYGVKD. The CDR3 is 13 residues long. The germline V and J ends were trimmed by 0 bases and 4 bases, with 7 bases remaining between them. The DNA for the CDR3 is TGTGCCATCAGTGAGTCGCAGGAATACGAGCAGTACTTC. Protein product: CAISESQEYEQYF.

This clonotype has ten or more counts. The CDR3 nucleotides read TGTGCCAGCAGTTTGGTCCTCAGCCAAGAGACCCAGTACTTC. This sequence encodes CASSLVLSQETQYF. This chain joins TRBV28 and TRBJ2-5, with D unresolved. This CDR3 has 14 residues. Trimming shortened V by 3 bases and J by 1 base, and 9 bases separated the two germline ends. The germline gives CDR1 MDHEN, CDR2 SYDVKM.

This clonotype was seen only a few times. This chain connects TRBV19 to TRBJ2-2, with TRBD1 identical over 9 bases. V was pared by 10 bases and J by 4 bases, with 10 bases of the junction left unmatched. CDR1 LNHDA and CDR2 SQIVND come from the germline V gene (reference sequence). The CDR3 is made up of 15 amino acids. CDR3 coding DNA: TGTGCCACCTTCCGACAGGGGGTCGGCACCGGGGAGCTGTTTTTT. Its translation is CATFRQGVGTGELFF.

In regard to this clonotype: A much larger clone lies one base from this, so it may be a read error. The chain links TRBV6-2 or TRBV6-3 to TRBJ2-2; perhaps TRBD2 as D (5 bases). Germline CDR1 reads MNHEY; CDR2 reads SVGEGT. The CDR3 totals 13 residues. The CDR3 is CASTLTLTGEPFF. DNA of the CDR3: TGTGCCAGCACCCTCACTCTCACCGGGGAGCCGTTTTTT.

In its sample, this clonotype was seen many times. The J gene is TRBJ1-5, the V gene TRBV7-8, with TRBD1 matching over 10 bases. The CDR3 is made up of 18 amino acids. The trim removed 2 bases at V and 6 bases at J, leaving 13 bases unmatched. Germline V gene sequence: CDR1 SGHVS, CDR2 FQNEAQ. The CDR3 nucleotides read TGTGCCAGCAGCTTAACATGGGACAGGGGACGTGTCCGTCAGCCCCAGCATTTT. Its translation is CASSLTWDRGRVRQPQHF. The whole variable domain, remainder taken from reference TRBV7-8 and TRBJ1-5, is GAGVSQSPRYKVAKRGQDVALRCDPISGHVSLFWYQQALGQGPEFLTYFQNEAQLDKSGLPSDRFFAERPEGSVSTLKIQRTQQEDSAVYLCASSLTWDRGRVRQPQHFGDGTRLSIL.